This T cell receptor (beta chain) was profiled in a study of T cells in Graves' hyperthyroidism and ophthalmopathy. Study in general: It was at initial diagnosis, before any treatment, that peripheral blood was collected. Study results and caveats: In the blood, most expanded thyroid clonotypes above 0.001 appeared as well. Ophthalmopathy cases were set apart from stable hyperthyroidism by a 13 V-J model.

Per germline, CDR1 SGHNT and CDR2 YENEEA. The CDR3 covers 14 residues. V lost 5 bases and J 4 bases, leaving 13 bases between the germline ends. On this clonotype: The antigen is undetermined.

RNA transcripts served as the template for amplifying TCR beta CDR3 regions. HTBI primers drove first-round RT-PCR of the TCR CDR3. TCRdb itself ran the multiplex PCR reads through MiXCR, one entry per CDR3 protein. The table has fewer than 200,000 distinct CDR3 sequences, approximately 15% seen once. This sequence was found in a woman aged 45-59 years with Graves' hyperthyroidism. The chain uses TRBV11-3 and TRBJ2-3, with D unresolved. Input material: blood. The CDR3 region is CASSRGVDSDTQYF. Written as DNA, the CDR3 is TGTGCCAGCAGCCGAGGAGTTGACTCAGATACGCAGTATTTT.